The entry below gives a single T cell receptor (beta chain) sequence along with its context. Which antigen it targets is not known. No base qualities exist here, and no much larger clone lies one base off it. This specimen comes from a study of shared clonotypes between healthy human individuals (dated by TCRdb to about 2020). A note on the overall study: A few men and a couple of women, aged 18 to 49 years, made up the cohort. For each donor, three plates each were used for CD4 naive and CD4 memory, two plates were used for CD8 naive, and one plate was used for CD8 memory. Blood TCR repertoires of roughly five healthy adults were deeply sequenced to estimate repertoire size and the extent of clonotype sharing between individuals. Different laboratories and diverse techniques were used to prepare libraries and sequence TCR repertoires, to increase sequencing depth and limit assay-specific biases. Each donor's leukapheresis produced roughly between roughly 0.9 and 9 billion PBMCs. Broader findings and caveats from the paper: Even with the large sequencing depth, rarefaction of the sorted-subset datasets indicated that sequencing was incomplete. When a handful of donors were compared, the shared fraction of clonotypes was about 5.4% for naive CD4, 3.5% to 4% for naive CD8, 2.3% for memory CD4, and 0.35% to 0.5% for memory CD8. Sampling was restricted to blood, and TCR repertoires in tissue are likely to differ from TCR repertoires in blood. Higher generation probabilities were observed for clonotypes shared by all four sorted-subset donors than for non-shared clonotypes. Because the study included only a small number of donors, the genetic and exposure-history diversity represented was limited. Pairwise subsampling indicated that sequencing depth was expected to affect the degree of clonotype sharing among donors. Naive subsets generally had larger estimated clonotype richness than memory subsets.

Using the deep immunoSEQ assay, TCR CDR3 regions were amplified from genomic DNA by multiplex PCR. Extracted genomic DNA from each cell subset was distributed evenly across all wells of several immunoSEQ 96-well plates, and each plate was treated as a replicate. Each replicate PCR for sorted subsets received roughly 0.2 ug genomic DNA, equal to tens of thousands of T cell genomes. The purified libraries were quantified using a Qubit 3.0 fluorometer, sized with a Bioanalyzer 2100, and then quantified again using the KAPA Library Quantification kit. Each immunoSEQ 96-well plate was sequenced on its own single-read 150-cycle Illumina NextSeq 550 flow cell. The authors' pipeline ran thus. Because the immunoSEQ output held only junctional sequences and lacked quality scores, the filtering could not match the filtering applied to full-length reads. Sequences were annotated with PyIR, a Python wrapper for IgBLAST v1.9, and V/J genes and CDR3 were assigned using IMGT germline references. Any read was removed if the V/J assignment was weak (E-value above 1e-6), the CDR3 was missing, or the read contained stop codons, out-of-frame junctions, or ambiguous translated residues. V3J clonotypes were defined as sequences sharing an identical inferred V gene, J gene, and CDR3 amino acid sequence. The percentage overlap between two repertoires was calculated by dividing the number of shared unique clonotypes by the size of the smaller repertoire. RTK rarefaction, the Chao1 estimator, and Recon v2.1 estimates of unobserved clonotypes were used to assess repertoire richness. OLGA was used to compute generation probabilities for all TCRbeta clonotypes that the gDNA method yielded from a handful of donors. This is the immuneACCESS table as TCRdb keeps it, with only in-frame sequences that have V and J called. A part of the clones is gone; compared with another copy, unresolved V genes explain less than half, and the rest is unexplained. That table supplies the V and J calls and clone size; D and trimming were determined from the DNA. The sample yields around 1.9 million clones; just over 90% were counted once. The ten top clones hold over 1.5% of the sample.

CDR1 is given as LNHDA and CDR2 as SQIVND, both from the germline V gene (reference sequence). Trimming takes 6 bases from V and 2 bases from J, and the germline ends sit 13 bases apart. Its CDR3 holds 14 amino acids, cysteine through phenylalanine. The kept DNA is CDR3 alone, 42 bases in frame from the first base. For the CD8 naive samples, CD45RO-negative cells were positively selected for CCR7, yielding a CD45RA+CCR7+ population from which TemRA cells were excluded. Donors were healthy HIV-negative adults with no recently reported acute infections or vaccinations. Every donor was a Caucasian adult living in Nashville, Tennessee, USA. Blood was obtained by leukapheresis, after which PBMCs were separated by Ficoll-Histopaque density gradient centrifugation and cryopreserved in liquid nitrogen vapor phase. Purity and quantity of every magnetically sorted T cell population were checked by analytical flow cytometry. Each sorted fraction had its genomic DNA isolated and then quantified by UV absorbance on a Nanodrop 2000c.

The sequence was obtained from a man in his late teens or twenties in good health. Some clones in this sample may be carry-over from other donors' samples. The V and J segments used are TRBV19 and TRBJ1-2, with the D segment identity uncertain. Specimen: naive CD8+ T cells from PBMCs. The intended sense of this specimen's cell subset or site label: CD45RA+CCR7+. The nucleotides read TGTGCCAGTAGCCCTGGGGTAGGGAACTATGGCTACACCTTC. This yields the protein CASSPGVGNYGYTF.